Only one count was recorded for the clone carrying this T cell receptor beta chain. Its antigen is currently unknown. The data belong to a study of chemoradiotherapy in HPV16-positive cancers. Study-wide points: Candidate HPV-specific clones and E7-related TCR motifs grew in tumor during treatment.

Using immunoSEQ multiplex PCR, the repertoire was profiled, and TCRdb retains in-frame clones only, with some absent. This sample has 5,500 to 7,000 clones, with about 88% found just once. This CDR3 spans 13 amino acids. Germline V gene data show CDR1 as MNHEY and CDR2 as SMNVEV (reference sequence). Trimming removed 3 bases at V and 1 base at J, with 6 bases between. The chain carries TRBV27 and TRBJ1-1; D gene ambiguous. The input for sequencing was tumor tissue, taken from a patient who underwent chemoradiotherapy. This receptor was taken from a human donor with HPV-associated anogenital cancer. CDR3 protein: CASSFRPNTEAFF. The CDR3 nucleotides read TGTGCCAGCAGTTTCCGACCGAACACTGAAGCTTTCTTT.